This T cell receptor (beta chain) stems from a study of T cell changes during pregnancy in multiple sclerosis. Profiling relied on immunoSEQ multiplex PCR, and the TCRdb table lists in-frame clones only, not all of them. The table shows roughly 20,000 clones, with about 89% occurring only once. The source is a female donor in good health, enrolled as a control in a pregnancy study. Sequencing used CD8+ T cells from peripheral blood mononuclear cells, obtained in the second trimester of pregnancy.

The CDR3 sequence: CASGSGGVRVGHEQYF. In DNA form, the CDR3 reads TGTGCCAGCGGTAGCGGGGGGGTGCGAGTAGGCCACGAGCAGTACTTC. The chain couples TRBV7-2 to TRBJ2-7; 11 bases are shared with TRBD2. Germline V CDR1 and CDR2: SGHTA, FQGNSA. The junction had 14 bases not matched to a gene; V was cut back by 8 bases and J by 5 bases. The CDR3 is 16 residues long.